This is a list of T cell receptor beta chains from one sample in a study of shared clonotypes between healthy human individuals. The protocol was immunoSEQ multiplex PCR, while the TCRdb copy is restricted to in-frame clones and leaves out a portion. In the table there are approximately 1.5 million clones, 98% of which are singletons. Sequencing input: naive CD4+ T cells sorted from blood. The receptors originated from a man aged 25-40 years in good health. The CDR3 runs from the conserved cysteine through the conserved F or W. A D gene is named only where the DNA matches it firmly. Size is stated for part of the rows, as once, few or many counts, or as a class when the clone is expanded.

d_gene: TRBD1
v_gene: TRBV18
abundance: NA
j_gene: TRBJ1-1
len: 15
CDR3nt: TGTGCCAGCTCACTGAAGACAGGGGGCAACACTGAAGCTTTCTTT
CDR3aa: CASSLKTGGNTEAFF

d_gene: NA
v_gene: TRBV5-5
abundance: NA
j_gene: TRBJ2-7
len: 13
CDR3nt: TGTGCCAGCAGCCCCCTCTTAATGTACGAGCAGTACTTC
CDR3aa: CASSPLLMYEQYF

d_gene: NA
v_gene: TRBV5-5
abundance: NA
j_gene: TRBJ2-4
len: 13
CDR3nt: TGTGCCAGCAGCTTGGACGGCAAAAACATTCAGTACTTC
CDR3aa: CASSLDGKNIQYF

d_gene: NA
v_gene: TRBV6-6
abundance: once
j_gene: TRBJ2-3
len: 16
CDR3nt: TGTGCCAGCAGTTACTCGTTATGGCTTAGCACAGATACGCAGTATTTT
CDR3aa: CASSYSLWLSTDTQYF

d_gene: NA
v_gene: TRBV15
abundance: NA
j_gene: TRBJ1-5
len: 13
CDR3nt: TGTGCCACCAGCAGATCGGGGGATCAGCCCCAGCATTTT
CDR3aa: CATSRSGDQPQHF

d_gene: NA
v_gene: TRBV19
abundance: NA
j_gene: TRBJ1-5
len: 18
CDR3nt: TGTGCCACCGGAAATCCCTCAGGGGCGGGTTTGAGCAATCAGCCCCAGCATTTT
CDR3aa: CATGNPSGAGLSNQPQHF

d_gene: TRBD1
v_gene: TRBV6-1
abundance: NA
j_gene: TRBJ2-6
len: 19
CDR3nt: TGTGCCAGCAGTGCGCCGAGACAGGGGGTCCTCTCTGGGGCCAACGTCCTGACTTTC
CDR3aa: CASSAPRQGVLSGANVLTF

d_gene: NA
v_gene: TRBV10-3
abundance: NA
j_gene: TRBJ2-1
len: 14
CDR3nt: TGTGCCATCAGTGAACAGGATCTTGCAAATGAGCAGTTCTTC
CDR3aa: CAISEQDLANEQFF

d_gene: NA
v_gene: TRBV21-1
abundance: NA
j_gene: TRBJ2-2
len: 16
CDR3nt: TGTGCCATGTCTATATGTCGACAGCCGAACACCGGGGAGCTGTTTTTT
CDR3aa: CAMSICRQPNTGELFF

d_gene: NA
v_gene: TRBV7-2
abundance: NA
j_gene: TRBJ2-6
len: 16
CDR3nt: TGTGCCAGCAGCGGCACACAAGGGGTCGGGGCCAACGTCCTGACTTTC
CDR3aa: CASSGTQGVGANVLTF

d_gene: NA
v_gene: TRBV19
abundance: NA
j_gene: TRBJ1-5
len: 15
CDR3nt: TGTGCCAGTACCCCGCGCGGGTACGGCAATCAGCCCCAGCATTTT
CDR3aa: CASTPRGYGNQPQHF

d_gene: NA
v_gene: TRBV15
abundance: NA
j_gene: TRBJ2-7
len: 12
CDR3nt: TGTGCCACCAGCCCGAACTTCCACGAGCAGTACTTC
CDR3aa: CATSPNFHEQYF